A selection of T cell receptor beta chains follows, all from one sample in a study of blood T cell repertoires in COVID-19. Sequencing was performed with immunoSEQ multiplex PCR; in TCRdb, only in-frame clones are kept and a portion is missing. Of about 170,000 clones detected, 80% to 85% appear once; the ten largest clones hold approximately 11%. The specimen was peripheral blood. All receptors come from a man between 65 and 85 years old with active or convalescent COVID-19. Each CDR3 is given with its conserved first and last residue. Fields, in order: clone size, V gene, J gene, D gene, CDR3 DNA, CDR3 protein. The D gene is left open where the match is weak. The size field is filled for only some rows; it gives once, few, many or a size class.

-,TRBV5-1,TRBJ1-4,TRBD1,TGCGCCAGCAGCTACGGACAGGGGGGAGTTGAAAAACTGTTTTTT,CASSYGQGGVEKLFF
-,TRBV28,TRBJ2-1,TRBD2,TGTGCCAGCAGTCCGGGACTAGCGCTGTATGAGCAGTTCTTC,CASSPGLALYEQFF
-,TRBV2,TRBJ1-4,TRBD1,TGTGCCAGCAGGGCCACGGGACAGGGGGTCGAAAAACTGTTTTTT,CASRATGQGVEKLFF
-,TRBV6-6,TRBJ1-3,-,TGTGCCAGCAGTTACTCGGGCAGGGCTGCTGGAAACACCATATATTTT,CASSYSGRAAGNTIYF
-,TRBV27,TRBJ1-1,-,TGTGCCAGCATGCGTTCGAACACTGAAGCTTTCTTT,CASMRSNTEAFF
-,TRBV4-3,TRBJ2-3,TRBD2,TGCGCCAGCAGCCAAGGACTAGCGGGACTTTATGTTACGCAGTATTTT,CASSQGLAGLYVTQYF
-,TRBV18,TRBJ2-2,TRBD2,TGTGCCAGCTCCCCCATTTTAGCGGGAGTTACCGGGGAGCTGTTTTTT,CASSPILAGVTGELFF
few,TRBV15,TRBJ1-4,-,TGTGCCACCAGCAGACAACCGACAGTGGATCTGTTTTTT,CATSRQPTVDLFF
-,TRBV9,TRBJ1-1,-,TGTGCCAGCAGCGTATTGGGGGCCGGTGGCACTGAAGCTTTCTTT,CASSVLGAGGTEAFF
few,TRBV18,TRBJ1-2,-,TGTGCCAGCTCACCAACGACGGGGGAAGGCTACACCTTC,CASSPTTGEGYTF
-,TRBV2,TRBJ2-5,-,TGTGCCAGCATGAGGCGCGGGGCTGTAGAGACCCAGTACTTC,CASMRRGAVETQYF
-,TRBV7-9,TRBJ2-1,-,TGTGCCAGCAGCTCCTTGTTCGATGAGCAGTTCTTC,CASSSLFDEQFF
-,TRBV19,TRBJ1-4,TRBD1,TGTGCCAGTAGCGGGACAGCAACTAATGAAAAACTGTTTTTT,CASSGTATNEKLFF
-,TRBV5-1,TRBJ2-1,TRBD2,TGCGCCAGCAGCTTGGTCCTAGCGGGAGTCAATGAGCAGTTCTTC,CASSLVLAGVNEQFF
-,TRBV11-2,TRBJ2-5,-,TGTGCCAGCAGCCGTGGGGGCACCGAAGAGACCCAGTACTTC,CASSRGGTEETQYF
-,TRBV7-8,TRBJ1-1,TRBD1,TGTGCCAGCACCCAAGTGGAGGGGGCGGTCAAAAACACTGAAGCTTTCTTT,CASTQVEGAVKNTEAFF
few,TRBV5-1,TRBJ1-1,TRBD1,TGCGCCAGCAGCTTGTATCTAGGACAGGGTGATTCTTTCTTT,CASSLYLGQGDSFF
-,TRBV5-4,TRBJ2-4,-,TGTGCCAGCAGCGCTGGTGGCCCCCGGGACATTCAGTACTTC,CASSAGGPRDIQYF
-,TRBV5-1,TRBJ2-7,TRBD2,TGCGCCAGCAGCTTGGTTAGCGGGAGTCAGTCGTACGAGCAGTACTTC,CASSLVSGSQSYEQYF
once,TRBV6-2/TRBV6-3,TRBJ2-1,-,TGTGCCAGCAGTTACTCGACGGGGACAATGGATCCCAATGAGCAGTTCTTC,CASSYSTGTMDPNEQFF
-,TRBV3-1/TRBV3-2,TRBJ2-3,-,TGTGCCAGCAGCCAAGACGGGCGGGACCCAGATACGCAGTATTTT,CASSQDGRDPDTQYF
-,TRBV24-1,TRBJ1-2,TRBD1,TGTGCCACCAGGGACAGGGGGCGCGAGTATGGCTACACCTTC,CATRDRGREYGYTF